Included here is one TCR beta chain sequence, with context. The CDR3 runs 14 residues. Trimming cost V 4 bases and J 7 bases; bases outside gene matches: 3. Germline V gives CDR1 LNHDA, CDR2 SQIVND (reference sequence). The data originate from a study of blood T cell repertoires in COVID-19. Study-wide context: PBMCs, B-cell-depleted T cells, or T cells provided the cDNA or gDNA that made up the material.

The method was immunoSEQ multiplex PCR; TCRdb's version includes in-frame clones alone and lacks a portion of them. The table shows 85,000 to 120,000 clones, with roughly 86% occurring only once. The source of this sequence is a man in his fifties with active or convalescent COVID-19. The chain is built from TRBV19 and TRBJ1-6; 8 bases align to TRBD1. Sequenced input: peripheral blood. The CDR3 DNA is TGTGCCAGTAGTACGGACAGGGAGAATTCACCCCTCCACTTT. Amino acid sequence: CASSTDRENSPLHF.